This record covers a single TCR beta chain. As yet, its antigen is unknown. The CDR3 goes on 3 residues after the read ends, and that part is filled in from the germline J gene. The CDR3 spans 18 residues. V lost 6 bases and J lost 1, with 23 bases in between. CDR1 is ENHRY, CDR2 SYGVKD, per germline. All participants had a single incident cervical HPV16 infection, and prevalent HPV16 infections were excluded. The data stem from a study of T cells in women clearing cervical HPV infection. Study details: Cases' blood sampling followed lesion detection by median about 21 weeks (90 to 200). Study-wide points: Cases and controls were distinguished at AUC around 0.8 by richness and V genes.

immunoSEQ multiplex PCR used an average of roughly 1,300 ng genomic DNA. The data were produced by immunoSEQ multiplex PCR, yet TCRdb's version contains in-frame clones alone and is incomplete. The table lists fewer than 30,000 clones. The gene calls are TRBV10-3 and TRBJ2-3; D might be TRBD2 (6 bases). The source of this sequence is a woman aged 18-69 years with a cervical HPV16 infection that either progressed to CIN3+ or cleared (not recorded which). Sequences were obtained from blood buffy coat. The CDR3 reads CAIRPRAGLREGTDTQYF. Incomplete CDR3 DNA: TGTGCCATCAGGCCAAGGGCGGGACTCAGGGAGGGCACAGATACG.